This T cell receptor (beta chain) comes out of a study of beta chain features in type 1 diabetes. For the study at large: All samples together contributed about 100,000,000 sorted cells for examination. Whole-study findings and limits: VDJ junctions in type 1 diabetes patients carried more deletions and fewer insertions. A moderate, significant TCRB CDR3 shortening appeared in type 1 diabetes across four CD4+ subsets.

The investigators reverse transcribed all of the isolated RNA, so they sequenced expressed TCRB transcripts. For naive, central memory and regulatory T cell samples, reads averaged roughly 3.7 million. Clones were read by immunoSEQ multiplex PCR, and TCRdb kept only the in-frame ones, dropping some. Here the sample spans some 700,000 clones, roughly 13% being singletons. The sample holds a few counts of this clone. Antigen: not known. Trimming took 1 base from V and 4 from J; bases not matched to a gene: 5. Per the germline V gene, CDR1 is MGHRA and CDR2 is YSYEKL. This CDR3 is 15 amino acids long. The clonotype was recovered from a young man with type 1 diabetes. The sample comprised naive CD4+ T cells from blood. This chain links TRBV4-1 with TRBJ1-1; the match to TRBD1 covers 8 bases. CDR3 sequence reads: CASSQGDRSSTEAFF. CDR3 nucleotide sequence: TGCGCCAGCAGCCAAGGGGACAGGTCGAGCACTGAAGCTTTCTTT.